One sample yielded the 12 T cell receptor beta chains listed below, sequenced in a study of T cell responses to AZD1222 COVID-19 vaccine. Profiled with immunoSEQ multiplex PCR; TCRdb holds only in-frame clones, not every one. The data hold 70,000 to 80,000 clones, with about nine tenths observed a single time. This specimen was peripheral blood, taken on day 0 of AZD1222 vaccination. The receptors originated from an adult in good health.

V usage is TRBV6-5 and J usage is TRBJ2-7; D is perhaps TRBD1 (6 bases). V dropped 6 bases and J dropped 5 bases, with 14 bases sitting between them. Germline V gene data show CDR1 as MNHEY and CDR2 as SVGAGI. CDR3 size: 13 residues. Here the CDR3 DNA reads TGTGCCAGCAGCCGTAACAGGGTCCACGAGCAGTACTTC. It is translated as CASSRNRVHEQYF.

The genes are TRBV7-2 and TRBJ2-3; TRBD2 agrees at 10 bases. The CDR3 is 17 residues long. The germline V gene has CDR1 SGHTA and CDR2 FQGNSA. V was clipped by 0 bases and J by 6 bases; unmatched bases: 9. The DNA of the CDR3 is TGTGCCAGCAGCTTAGCGCAGGCTAGCGGGGGACGGGATACGCAGTATTTT. Protein: CASSLAQASGGRDTQYF.

The chain uses TRBV3-1 (or the pseudogene TRBV3-2) and TRBJ1-5; D uncertain. V lost 6 bases to trimming and J lost 0 bases, with 9 bases between them. There are 14 residues in the CDR3. Germline V gene data show CDR1 as LGHDT and CDR2 as YNNKEL (reference sequence). CDR3 sequence: CASSDDTSNQPQHF. CDR3 bases: TGTGCCAGCAGTGATGACACTAGCAATCAGCCCCAGCATTTT.

The chain uses TRBV2 and TRBJ2-7; perhaps TRBD2 as D (5 bases). Germline V gene sequence: CDR1 SNHLY, CDR2 FYNNEI. V gave up 0 bases and J gave up 12 bases, with 15 bases separating them. The CDR3 is 13 residues long. The CDR3 coding sequence is TGTGCCAGCAGTGAAGCGGGGAGTGGCCAGTGGTACTTC. Translated, it gives CASSEAGSGQWYF.

Remarks on this clone: The identical CDR3 is also encoded by other nucleotide sequences in the sample. The gene calls are TRBV5-1 and TRBJ1-1; a possible D gene is TRBD1 (5 bases). The CDR3 totals 13 residues. V was shortened by 4 bases and J by 1 base, with 8 bases between the two germline ends. CDR1 is SGHRS and CDR2 is YFSETQ in the germline V gene. The CDR3 region is CASSVGGNTEAFF. As DNA, the CDR3 is TGCGCCAGCAGCGTTGGGGGGAACACTGAAGCTTTCTTT.

CDR3 region: CASSLSRQSRNSPLHF. The CDR3 DNA reads TGTGCCAGCAGCTTATCGCGCCAGTCGAGGAATTCACCCCTCCACTTT. The rearrangement links TRBV7-2 to TRBJ1-6; D unclear. V lost 2 bases to trimming and J lost 7 bases, with 15 bases between them. The CDR3 runs 16 residues. Germline CDR1 reads SGHTA; CDR2 reads FQGNSA.

V and J are TRBV28 and TRBJ1-2; 9 bases map to TRBD1. The CDR3 runs to 15 residues. CDR1 MDHEN and CDR2 SYDVKM come from the germline V gene. J was trimmed by 8 bases and V by 8 bases; bases with no gene match: 15. The CDR3 loop reads CASSRPTGGAGGYTF. The DNA of the CDR3 is TGTGCCAGCTCCAGACCAACAGGGGGCGCGGGAGGCTACACCTTC.

This chain links TRBV30 with TRBJ1-4; D is possibly TRBD1 (5 bases). Germline assignment: CDR1 GTSNPN and CDR2 SVGIG (reference sequence). This CDR3 contains 14 residues. V lost 8 bases to trimming and J lost 9 bases, with 22 bases between them. CDR3 region: CAVSIRVSAKKLFF. CDR3 nucleotides: TGTGCCGTCTCGATCAGGGTCTCGGCGAAAAAACTGTTTTTT.

The chain couples TRBV15 to TRBJ2-2; D gene unclear. The V and J ends lost 2 bases and 1 base respectively, with 5 bases between them. The CDR3 consists of 14 residues. The germline V gene encodes CDR1 LNHNV and CDR2 YYDKDF (reference sequence). In DNA, the CDR3 is TGTGCCACCAGCAGAAGACAGAACACCGGGGAGCTGTTTTTT. This sequence encodes CATSRRQNTGELFF.

The chain couples TRBV4-2 to TRBJ2-7; TRBD1 might be the D (5 bases). Germline CDR1 reads LGHNA; CDR2 reads YNFKEQ. The CDR3 loop spans 15 amino acids. Trimming removed 1 base from V and 3 bases from J, with 13 bases in between. The CDR3 sequence: CASSQVMGRDYEQYF. The CDR3 DNA is TGTGCCAGCAGCCAAGTAATGGGGCGCGACTACGAGCAGTACTTC.

V usage is TRBV27 and J usage is TRBJ1-2; unclear D gene. The CDR3 loop spans 13 amino acids. Germline CDR1 MNHEY, CDR2 SMNVEV (reference sequence). V was shortened by 2 bases and J by 3 bases, with 7 bases between the two germline ends. The CDR3 region is CASSLSSDYGYTF. CDR3 sequence (DNA): TGTGCCAGCAGTTTAAGTTCAGACTATGGCTACACCTTC.

The genes are TRBV10-1 and TRBJ1-6, with D perhaps matching TRBD1 (6 bases). The CDR3 consists of 22 residues. V was cut by 2 bases and J by 4 bases, with 30 bases left in between. From germline, CDR1 is WNHNN and CDR2 SYGVQD (reference sequence). The CDR3, as DNA: TGCGCCAGCAGTGAGATCGCAGAGTTAAATCTGCGGCGGGACATTTATAATTCACCCCTCCACTTT. It is translated as CASSEIAELNLRRDIYNSPLHF.